A selection of T cell receptor beta chains follows, all from one sample in a study of cytomegalovirus exposure and HLA in healthy donors. The repertoire was sequenced with immunoSEQ multiplex PCR; TCRdb's copy has only in-frame clones and lacks some. This table holds 150,000 to 200,000 clones, 70% to 90% found once. The specimen was PBMCs. These receptor sequences come from a woman in her late teens or twenties in good health and CMV-seronegative. The CDR3 runs from the conserved cysteine through the conserved F or W. A D gene is named only where the DNA matches it firmly. Expanded clones get a size class; other rows say once, few or many, or leave the size out.

v_gene	d_gene	j_gene	abundance	CDR3nt	CDR3aa
TRBV7-2	TRBD1	TRBJ2-5	-	TGTGCCAGCAGCCTGGGACAGGGCATGGAGACCCAGTACTTC	CASSLGQGMETQYF
TRBV19	TRBD1	TRBJ2-7	once	TGTGCCAGTAGTCCATCCGGGACAGTGACCTCCGAGCAGTACTTC	CASSPSGTVTSEQYF
TRBV5-1	TRBD1	TRBJ1-2	-	TGCGCCAGCAGCGGAAGTCCCTACAGGGGTGAGTATGGCTACACCTTC	CASSGSPYRGEYGYTF
TRBV18	-	TRBJ1-2	-	TGTGCCAGCTCACCCGGCACAGGTACCTCCTATGGCTACACCTTC	CASSPGTGTSYGYTF
TRBV7-3	TRBD2	TRBJ2-5	-	TGTGCCAGCAGCTTAGGGCTAGCGGGTAGTCAAGAGACCCAGTACTTC	CASSLGLAGSQETQYF
TRBV6-4	-	TRBJ2-1	-	TGTGCCAGCAGTTATGGAGAGAACAATGAGCAGTTCTTC	CASSYGENNEQFF
TRBV11-2	TRBD2	TRBJ2-3	-	TGTGCCAGCAGCTCCTCCTGGGGCGGGGGGGCCTCAGATACGCAGTATTTT	CASSSSWGGGASDTQYF
TRBV5-1	-	TRBJ1-5	-	TGCGCCAGCAGCTTGGCCGGAAAACAGGGACAGCCCCAGCATTTT	CASSLAGKQGQPQHF
TRBV29-1	-	TRBJ1-1	-	TGCAGCGTTGTGGGCAGGGGGAACACTGAAGCTTTCTTT	CSVVGRGNTEAFF
TRBV28	TRBD2	TRBJ2-5	-	TGTGCCAGCAGTTTGTGGAGCGGGAGTTATCGGGGAGGCCAAGAGACCCAGTACTTC	CASSLWSGSYRGGQETQYF
TRBV14	TRBD1	TRBJ1-2	-	TGTGCCAGCAGCCAAGTCGGGACAGGGCTCTATGGCTACACCTTC	CASSQVGTGLYGYTF
TRBV12-5	-	TRBJ1-3	-	TGTGCTAGTGGTTTGTACCCCTACGCTCGAAACACCATATATTTT	CASGLYPYARNTIYF
TRBV18	-	TRBJ1-4	-	TGTGCCAGCTCACCAGGCGGGCTTAATGAAAAACTGTTTTTT	CASSPGGLNEKLFF
TRBV25-1	TRBD2	TRBJ2-2	-	TGTGCCAGCAGTGCCCTAGCGGGAGATCTCGGGGAGCTGTTTTTT	CASSALAGDLGELFF
TRBV5-6	-	TRBJ1-3	-	TGTGCCAGCAGCCCTGGGGGGTCCGCTGGAAACACCATATATTTT	CASSPGGSAGNTIYF